This paragraph covers one T cell receptor (beta chain) sequence. Documented time point: newly diagnosed GD, antithyroid drugs for less than 3 months. The authors made the TCR library using RNA they extracted from PBMCs. Relying on iRepertoire HTBI primers and Arm-PCR of CDR3 regions, the team built TCR beta libraries. Using its own MiXCR run on the multiplex PCR reads, TCRdb lists one record per CDR3 protein. The sample has around 470,000 distinct CDR3 sequences; about 15% are singletons. This specimen belongs to a study of regulatory T cells in long-lasting Graves disease. Germline values: CDR1 MNHEY, CDR2 SMNVEV (reference sequence). The CDR3 is made up of 17 amino acids. Trimming at V came to 6 bases and at J to 6 bases, leaving 11 bases not matched to a gene. These records were also assigned to another study, of T cells in Graves' hyperthyroidism and ophthalmopathy.

The sequence derives from a woman aged 45 to 65 with Graves disease. The chain couples TRBV27 to TRBJ2-2, with 12 bases fitting TRBD1. The source material was peripheral blood mononuclear cells (PBMCs), sampled at new diagnosis, from a patient treated with antithyroid drugs. The CDR3 spells CASRPIPGQGASGELFF. CDR3 sequence (DNA): TGTGCCAGCAGGCCAATTCCGGGACAGGGGGCGTCCGGGGAGCTGTTTTTT.